A selection of T cell receptor beta chains follows, all from one sample in a study of blood T cell repertoires in COVID-19. Produced via immunoSEQ multiplex PCR; TCRdb's table is partial and in-frame only. The data show 97,000 or so clones, approximately 84% seen once. Material for sequencing was peripheral blood. The receptors here all came from a man aged 35 to 55 with active or convalescent COVID-19. The CDR3 runs from the conserved cysteine through the conserved F or W. The D gene is left open where the match is weak. The size of a clone is reported for some rows only, either as once, few or many, or as a class for expanded clones.

>TRBD1|.|TRBV5-1|TRBJ1-1
TGCGCCAGCAGTGCCGGGACAGGGAACACTGAAGCTTTCTTT
CASSAGTGNTEAFF
>.|once|TRBV6-5|TRBJ1-2
TGTGCCAGCAGTTACAATTCAGGGGCTTTTCCTTATGGCTACACCTTC
CASSYNSGAFPYGYTF
>.|.|TRBV27|TRBJ1-1
TGTGCCAGCAGTTTGACAGCCTTGAACACTGAAGCTTTCTTT
CASSLTALNTEAFF
>.|.|TRBV11-2|TRBJ1-3
TGTGCCAGCAGCTTAGGAGGCTCTGGAAACACCATATATTTT
CASSLGGSGNTIYF
>.|.|TRBV5-1|TRBJ2-4
TGCGCCAGCAGCTCGGACAACCTAGCCAAAAACATTCAGTACTTC
CASSSDNLAKNIQYF
>TRBD1|.|TRBV6-5|TRBJ1-5
TGTGCCAGCAGGCCTTCCGGGACAGGCAATCAGCCCCAGCATTTT
CASRPSGTGNQPQHF
>.|.|TRBV10-3|TRBJ1-3
TGTGCCACCTGGATGGGGAGCTCTGGAAACACCATATATTTT
CATWMGSSGNTIYF
>.|.|TRBV7-3|TRBJ1-6
TGTGCCAGCAGCTTAACGGCCAACCTTAATTCACCCCTCCACTTT
CASSLTANLNSPLHF
>TRBD1|once|TRBV7-9|TRBJ2-2
TGTGCCAGCAGCGACAGGGCTAACACCGGGGAGCTGTTTTTT
CASSDRANTGELFF
>TRBD1|once|TRBV6-5|TRBJ2-2
TGTGCCAGCACCATAAGGGGGCGTACCGGGGAGCTGTTTTTT
CASTIRGRTGELFF
>TRBD1|.|TRBV11-3|TRBJ2-3
TGTGCCAGCAGTCCCGGGACAGGGGCCACAGATACGCAGTATTTT
CASSPGTGATDTQYF
>TRBD1|.|TRBV6-1|TRBJ2-7
TGTGCCAGCAGTGAAGCGGGGACAGGGCCCTACGAGCAGTACTTC
CASSEAGTGPYEQYF
>TRBD1|.|TRBV24-1|TRBJ2-1
TGTGCCACCAGTGAACCACCGGGACAGGGGCCTTATCGGCAGTTCTTC
CATSEPPGQGPYRQFF
>TRBD2|.|TRBV9|TRBJ2-1
TGTGCCAGCAGCGAACTAAGCGGGGGCCACAATGAGCAGTTCTTC
CASSELSGGHNEQFF
>TRBD1|.|TRBV6-6|TRBJ2-7
TGTGCCAGCAGTTACTCGGACAGGGACGAGCAGTACTTC
CASSYSDRDEQYF
>TRBD1|.|TRBV7-3|TRBJ2-1
TGTGCCAGCAGTCCCGACGGGACAGGGGCCTACAATGAGCAGTTCTTC
CASSPDGTGAYNEQFF
>TRBD1|once|TRBV5-4|TRBJ1-6
TGTGCCAGCAGCTGGGACAGCCTTGGGTCACCCCTCCACTTT
CASSWDSLGSPLHF
>TRBD1|.|TRBV27|TRBJ1-5
TGTGCCAGCAGTTTCCTGGGACAGGCTAATCAGCCCCAGCATTTT
CASSFLGQANQPQHF
>.|.|TRBV4-1|TRBJ1-1
TGCGCCAGCAGCCAAGGACATGGGGGCCGAAACACTGAAGCTTTCTTT
CASSQGHGGRNTEAFF
>TRBD2|.|TRBV6-6|TRBJ2-3
TGTGCCACCACCTTAGCGGGGGAGCCCACAGATACGCAGTATTTT
CATTLAGEPTDTQYF
>TRBD1|.|TRBV5-4|TRBJ2-2
TGTGCCATTGCGGACAGGGGGACCGGGGAGCTGTTTTTT
CAIADRGTGELFF
>TRBD1|.|TRBV19|TRBJ2-1
TGTGCCAGTAGCCCGACAGGGACCACCCTAAAATACAATGAGCAGTTCTTC
CASSPTGTTLKYNEQFF
>TRBD1|.|TRBV15|TRBJ1-2
TGTGCCACCAGCAGCCAAATAGGGACAGTCTCTAACTATGGCTACACCTTC
CATSSQIGTVSNYGYTF
>TRBD1|once|TRBV19|TRBJ1-4
TGTGCCAGCGCTCCCCGGGACAGTGAAAAACTGTTTTTT
CASAPRDSEKLFF
>TRBD1|.|TRBV6-5|TRBJ1-2
TGTGCCAGCAGGACGACAGGGGGAGGAAATGGCTACACCTTC
CASRTTGGGNGYTF
>.|.|TRBV29-1|TRBJ1-2
TGCAGCGTTGAAACCCTAACAATGCCTGACAGGAAACATGGCTACACCTTC
CSVETLTMPDRKHGYTF
>.|.|TRBV6-6|TRBJ2-7
TGTGCCAGCAGTCAAAACGGTTACGAGCAGTACTTC
CASSQNGYEQYF
>.|many|TRBV9|TRBJ2-7
TGTGCCAGCAGCTCTAAAGCCGGCTCCTACGAGCAGTACTTC
CASSSKAGSYEQYF
>TRBD2|.|TRBV5-4|TRBJ2-1
TGTGCCAGCAGCTTGGGGACTAGCGGGGGTTATGTCAGTGAGCAGTTCTTC
CASSLGTSGGYVSEQFF
>.|.|TRBV18|TRBJ2-5
TGTGCCAGCTCTCAGGGTCGTCAAGAGACCCAGTACTTC
CASSQGRQETQYF
>.|.|TRBV6-5|TRBJ1-1
TGTGCCAGCAGTTACTCCCGGTATCGGGACACTGAAGCTTTCTTT
CASSYSRYRDTEAFF
>TRBD2|.|TRBV3-1/TRBV3-2|TRBJ2-5
TGTGCCAGCAGCCAAGAAGGGACTAGCGGGGGGACCCAGTACTTC
CASSQEGTSGGTQYF
>TRBD1|.|TRBV19|TRBJ1-1
TGTGCCAGTAGTTCCAACAGGGGGCGCGACGCTTTCTTT
CASSSNRGRDAFF